This TCR beta chain comes out of a study of cytomegalovirus exposure and HLA in healthy donors. The study's findings and limits: Later analysis identified around 15,000 TCR beta sequences associated with HLA alleles, using a false discovery rate threshold of 0.05. Most of the TCR beta V segments (in an earlier analysis) were productive either about 87% or about 30% of the time. Rarity marked most TCR sequences, yet some public TCRs occurred in many donors.

Vbeta (60) and Jbeta (13) primers were used in the PCR. Sequencing was performed with immunoSEQ multiplex PCR; in TCRdb, only in-frame clones are kept and a portion is missing. The sample contains 150,000 to 200,000 clones, roughly three quarters of which appear only once. Trimming pared 6 bases from V and 0 bases from J, leaving 15 bases between. The CDR3 runs 15 residues. Germline assignment: CDR1 MDHEN and CDR2 SYDVKM. For this clone: Its antigen is not known.

The clonotype was recovered from a woman between 45 and 60 years old in good health and CMV-seronegative. Source material: PBMCs. V is TRBV28 and J is TRBJ2-7; D is perhaps TRBD2 (5 bases). The CDR3: CASSLGGQSSYEQYF. The CDR3 DNA sequence: TGTGCCAGCAGCCTTGGCGGGCAGAGCTCCTACGAGCAGTACTTC.